Following are 16 T cell receptor beta chains from one sample sequenced in a study of shared clonotypes between healthy human individuals. CD45RO-negative, CCR7-positively selected cells formed the naive CD8 fraction, excluding terminally differentiated effector memory CD45RA+ cells. Sequencing was performed with immunoSEQ multiplex PCR; in TCRdb, only in-frame clones are kept and a portion is missing. Of roughly 650,000 clones listed, roughly 96% are singletons. The sample comprised naive CD8+ T cells sorted from blood. The receptors were sampled from a young woman in good health.

The chain has TRBV10-1 and TRBJ2-3; the D gene is possibly TRBD1 (5 bases). This CDR3 contains 13 residues. Germline V gene sequence: CDR1 WNHNN, CDR2 SYGVQD (reference sequence). The V and J ends lost 6 bases and 2 bases respectively, with 9 bases between them. As DNA, the CDR3 is TGCGCCAGCAGGAAGGACAACACAGATACGCAGTATTTT. Translated: CASRKDNTDTQYF.

The chain recombines TRBV14 with TRBJ2-1; TRBD2 matches 8 bases. The junction had 4 bases not matched to a gene; V was cut back by 0 bases and J by 3 bases. The CDR3 has 16 amino acids. Germline values: CDR1 SGHDN, CDR2 FVKESK. The CDR3 nucleotides read TGTGCCAGCAGCCAAGACACGGGAGGGGACTACAATGAGCAGTTCTTC. Amino acids: CASSQDTGGDYNEQFF. The full variable domain, with the rest looked up from reference TRBV14 and TRBJ2-1, is EAGVTQFPSHSVIEKGQTVTLRCDPISGHDNLYWYRRVMGKEIKFLLHFVKESKQDESGMPNNRFLAERTGGTYSTLKVQPAELEDSGVYFCASSQDTGGDYNEQFFGPGTRLTVL.

The V and J genes are TRBV11-2 and TRBJ1-2, with TRBD1 as a possible D gene (5 bases). The CDR3 has 13 amino acids. Per germline, CDR1 SGHAT and CDR2 FQNNGV. The V and J ends lost 5 bases and 3 bases respectively, with 10 bases between them. CDR3 in amino acids: CASSDVGHYGYTF. The CDR3 DNA reads TGTGCCAGCAGCGACGTGGGGCACTATGGCTACACCTTC. The whole variable domain, filled in from reference TRBV11-2 and TRBJ1-2, reads EAGVAQSPRYKIIEKRQSVAFWCNPISGHATLYWYQQILGQGPKLLIQFQNNGVVDDSQLPKDRFSAERLKGVDSTLKIQPAKLEDSAVYLCASSDVGHYGYTFGSGTRLTVV.

The chain links TRBV4-2 to TRBJ2-3; TRBD2 is a possible D gene (6 bases). The germline CDR1 and CDR2 sequences are LGHNA and YNFKEQ. The CDR3 runs to 15 residues. V was shortened by 3 bases and J by 2 bases, with 12 bases between the two germline ends. CDR3 in amino acids: CASSQDYQITDTQYF. CDR3 DNA sequence: TGTGCCAGCAGCCAGGACTATCAAATCACAGATACGCAGTATTTT.

The V call is TRBV9, the J call TRBJ2-2; D tentatively fits TRBD1 or TRBD2 (5 bases each). Germline-derived CDR1 and CDR2 are SGDLS and YYNGEE. The CDR3 totals 12 residues. V was trimmed by 0 bases and J by 10 bases, leaving 7 bases between them. CDR3 residues: CASSVDGTELFF. The CDR3 bases are TGTGCCAGCAGCGTAGACGGGACGGAGCTGTTTTTT. Drawing the rest from reference TRBV9 and TRBJ2-2, the complete variable domain is DSGVTQTPKHLITATGQRVTLRCSPRSGDLSVYWYQQSLDQGLQFLIQYYNGEERAKGNILERFSAQQFPDLHSELNLSSLELGDSALYFCASSVDGTELFFGEGSRLTVL.

The V and J genes are TRBV14 and TRBJ1-5; no definite D call. CDR3 length: 12 residues. Germline CDR1 reads SGHDN; CDR2 reads FVKESK. Trimming took 4 bases from V and 3 from J, leaving 4 bases between them. CDR3 in DNA: TGTGCCAGCAGCCGCGACAATCAGCCCCAGCATTTT. Protein product: CASSRDNQPQHF.

The chain recombines TRBV28 with TRBJ2-1; 11 nucleotides align to TRBD2. The trim removed 4 bases at V and 12 bases at J, leaving 14 bases unmatched. The length of the CDR3 is 16 residues. Germline CDR1 and CDR2: MDHEN and SYDVKM. Here the CDR3 DNA reads TGTGCCAGCAGTTCCGGACTAGCGGGCGTCCAGGCCCCGCAGTTCTTC. Translation gives CASSSGLAGVQAPQFF.

The DNA of the CDR3 is TGTGCCAGCAGTTTGGCAGGGCAGCAGCCCCAGCATTTT. Translation: CASSLAGQQPQHF. This chain uses TRBV27 with TRBJ1-5, with a weak D call TRBD1 (5 bases). Germline CDR1 reads MNHEY; CDR2 reads SMNVEV (reference sequence). Deletions cut 3 bases from V and 7 bases from J, with 10 bases between. The CDR3 loop spans 13 amino acids.

The CDR3 is CASSPGQLNEQFF. The CDR3 DNA is TGTGCCAGCAGTCCCGGACAGCTTAATGAGCAGTTCTTC. The rearrangement links TRBV27 to TRBJ2-1; possibly TRBD1 for D (6 bases). Between the trimmed V and J ends, which lost 5 bases and 7 bases, there was a span of 12 bases. The CDR3 runs 13 residues. Germline CDR1 and CDR2: MNHEY and SMNVEV (reference sequence).

The sample holds a few counts of this clone. The chain joins TRBV5-8 to TRBJ2-5, with D perhaps matching TRBD1 or TRBD2 (6 bases each). The germline CDR1 and CDR2 sequences are SGHTS and YDEGEE. V lost 2 bases, J lost 7 bases, and 21 bases lay in between. The CDR3 loop spans 16 amino acids. Here the CDR3 reads CASSLQGGPYPGTQYF. The CDR3, as DNA: TGTGCCAGCAGCTTACAGGGAGGTCCTTACCCGGGGACCCAGTACTTC.

The chain combines TRBV6-1 with TRBJ2-1; 8 bases are a match to TRBD1. Per the germline V gene, CDR1 is MNHNS and CDR2 is SASEGT. There are 15 residues in the CDR3. After removal of 2 bases from V and 6 bases from J, the junction contained 6 bases not matched to a gene. The CDR3 protein is CASSEWVTGGNEQFF. CDR3 bases: TGTGCCAGCAGTGAATGGGTAACAGGGGGCAATGAGCAGTTCTTC.

The rearrangement links TRBV6-1 to TRBJ1-5, with D possibly matching TRBD1 (5 bases). The germline V gene encodes CDR1 MNHNS and CDR2 SASEGT. The CDR3 is 14 amino acids. Trimming left V 5 bases short and J 5 bases short, with 13 bases between. The CDR3 bases are TGTGCCAGCAGTCTAGGGGACGGTTATCAGCCCCAGCATTTT. This codes for CASSLGDGYQPQHF.

A single count supports this clone. The chain uses TRBV7-9 and TRBJ2-3, with 12 bases that match TRBD2. Looked up from germline, CDR1 is SEHNR and CDR2 is FQNEAQ (reference sequence). CDR3 length: 17 amino acids. Trimming at V came to 5 bases and at J to 2 bases, leaving 8 bases not matched to a gene. Here the CDR3 DNA reads TGTGCCAGCAGCCCCGGACTAGCGGGAATATCCACAGATACGCAGTATTTT. It translates to CASSPGLAGISTDTQYF.

In the case of this clone: This specimen includes other DNA sequences encoding the same CDR3. V and J are TRBV28 and TRBJ2-7; perhaps TRBD1 as D (6 bases). V dropped 6 bases and J dropped 0 bases, with 12 bases sitting between them. The CDR3 covers 14 residues. Germline CDR1 and CDR2: MDHEN and SYDVKM. The CDR3 DNA follows: TGTGCCAGCAGGGGCACAGGGAGCTCCTACGAGCAGTACTTC. It specifies CASRGTGSSYEQYF. Full variable domain (rest looked up from reference TRBV28 and TRBJ2-7): DVKVTQSSRYLVKRTGEKVFLECVQDMDHENMFWYRQDPGLGLRLIYFSYDVKMKEKGDIPEGYSVSREKKERFSLILESASTNQTSMYLCASRGTGSSYEQYFGPGTRLTVT.

The V gene is TRBV7-9, the J gene TRBJ1-2; 7 nucleotides agree with TRBD1. Germline CDR1 reads SEHNR; CDR2 reads FQNEAQ (reference sequence). The CDR3 covers 16 residues. V lost 2 bases and J lost 3; bases outside the gene matches: 9. The CDR3 sequence: CASSLHRQGLDYGYTF. CDR3 sequence (DNA): TGTGCCAGCAGCTTACACCGACAGGGCCTCGACTATGGCTACACCTTC.

About this clone itself: Additional DNA sequences in this sample encode the identical CDR3. The CDR3 DNA follows: TGTGCCAGTAGTTCAGGAGAGACCCAGTACTTC. Translated: CASSSGETQYF. The chain employs TRBV19 and TRBJ2-5; D unresolved. Deletions cut 5 bases from V and 4 bases from J, with 5 bases between. The CDR3 is 11 residues long. Germline lookup yields CDR1 LNHDA and CDR2 SQIVND (reference sequence).